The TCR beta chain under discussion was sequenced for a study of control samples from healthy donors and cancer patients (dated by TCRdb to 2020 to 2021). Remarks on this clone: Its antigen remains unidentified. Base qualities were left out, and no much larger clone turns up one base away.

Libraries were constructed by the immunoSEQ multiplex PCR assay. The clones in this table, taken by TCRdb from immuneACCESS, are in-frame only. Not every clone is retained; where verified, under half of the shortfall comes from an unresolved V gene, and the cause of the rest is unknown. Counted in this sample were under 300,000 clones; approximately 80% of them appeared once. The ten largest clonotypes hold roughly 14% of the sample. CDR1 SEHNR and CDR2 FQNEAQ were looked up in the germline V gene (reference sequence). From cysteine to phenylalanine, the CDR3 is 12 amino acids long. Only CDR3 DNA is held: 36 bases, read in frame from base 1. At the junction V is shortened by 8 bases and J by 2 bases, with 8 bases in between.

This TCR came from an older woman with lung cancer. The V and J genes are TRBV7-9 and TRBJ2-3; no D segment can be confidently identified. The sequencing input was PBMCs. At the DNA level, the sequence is TGTGCCAGCGGCCAAGACACAGATACGCAGTATTTT. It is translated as CASGQDTDTQYF. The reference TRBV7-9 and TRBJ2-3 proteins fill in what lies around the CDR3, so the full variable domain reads DTGVSQNPRHKITKRGQNVTFRCDPISEHNRLYWYRQTLGQGPEFLTYFQNEAQLEKSRLLSDRFSAERPKGSFSTLEIQRTEQGDSAMYLCASGQDTDTQYFGPGTRLTVL.